These 10 T cell receptor beta chains originate from one sample sequenced in a study of blood T cells in healthy people across ages. Together with a sample-barcoded 5' primer, a J-beta primer mix was included in a second PCR lasting 7 to 11 cycles. TCRdb reprocessed the 5' RACE reads with MiXCR, giving one entry per CDR3 protein. The repertoire includes about 640,000 distinct CDR3 sequences, about 54% of them detected once, and 30% to 45% sits in the top ten. Source material: blood. The receptors originated from a man aged 55 to 70 in good health.

The chain joins TRBV5-1 to TRBJ2-1; possibly TRBD2 for D (6 bases). CDR3 length: 16 residues. Germline V lookup: CDR1 SGHRS, CDR2 YFSETQ. The V gene lost 0 bases and the J gene lost 6 bases, with 16 bases spanning the gap. CDR3 amino acids: CASSLGSGSVGNEQFF. The CDR3 DNA sequence: TGCGCCAGCAGCTTGGGGAGCGGGTCAGTGGGCAATGAGCAGTTCTTC.

The chain joins TRBV20-1 to TRBJ2-3; 8 nucleotides agree with TRBD2. V gave up 8 bases and J gave up 0 bases; unmatched junction bases: 16. Germline V gives CDR1 DFQATT, CDR2 SNEGSKA (reference sequence). The CDR3 length is 17 residues. The CDR3 nucleotides are TGCAGTACCCGGAGGGTTAGCGGGGAACCTAGCACAGATACGCAGTATTTT. Protein: CSTRRVSGEPSTDTQYF.

The gene calls are TRBV20-1 and TRBJ2-3, with D unclear. The CDR3 length is 13 residues. Trimming pared 5 bases from V and 0 bases from J, leaving 9 bases between. Germline lookup yields CDR1 DFQATT and CDR2 SNEGSKA (reference sequence). The CDR3 DNA is TGCAGTGCTGAAGGGATTAGCACAGATACGCAGTATTTT. This gives the protein CSAEGISTDTQYF.

The chain uses TRBV10-3 and TRBJ2-1; TRBD1 matches at 7 bases. Losses at the gene ends were 5 bases for V and 5 bases for J; bases not matched to a gene: 12. CDR1 and CDR2 (germline): ENHRY, SYGVKD. This CDR3 contains 16 residues. The CDR3 is CAISLMSGTENNEQFF. CDR3 nucleotides: TGTGCCATCAGTCTAATGTCCGGGACAGAAAACAATGAGCAGTTCTTC.

The chain carries TRBV20-1 and TRBJ1-1; no clear D gene. V was clipped by 0 bases and J by 12 bases, with 11 bases between them. Looked up from germline, CDR1 is DFQATT and CDR2 is SNEGSKA (reference sequence). The CDR3 spans 11 residues. This chain's CDR3 is CSARDVNRSFF. DNA for the CDR3: TGCAGTGCTAGAGACGTAAATAGGTCTTTCTTT.

The V call is TRBV3-1, the J call TRBJ2-7; 10 bases are shared with TRBD2. The J call may not be correct, given that the DNA end is closer to TRBJ2-1. The CDR3 extends over 15 amino acids. The germline CDR1 and CDR2 sequences are LGHDT and YNNKEL (reference sequence). The CDR3 DNA follows: TGTGCCAGCAGCCAAGTAGCGGGGGGTCTCTGGGAGCAGTTCTTC. Protein product: CASSQVAGGLWEQFF.

The V gene is TRBV7-2, the J gene TRBJ1-1, with unresolved D. This CDR3 has 15 residues. Germline CDR1 is SGHTA and CDR2 is FQGNSA. With 2 bases removed from V and 1 base from J, the gap between germline ends came to 11 bases. The DNA for the CDR3 is TGTGCCAGCAGCTTATGGAGGGTGGGGAACACTGAAGCTTTCTTT. This sequence encodes CASSLWRVGNTEAFF.

There are a few counts of this clonotype. V usage is TRBV12-3 or TRBV12-4 and J usage is TRBJ2-5; 7 bases map to TRBD1. With 6 bases clipped from V and 2 bases from J, the junction kept 3 bases outside the gene matches. This CDR3 has 13 amino acids. The CDR3 DNA is TGTGCCAGCAGAAGGGGGCTACAAGAGACCCAGTACTTC. Translated, it gives CASRRGLQETQYF.

The rearrangement links TRBV15 to TRBJ1-1; D gene unclear. This CDR3 spans 13 amino acids. Per the germline V gene, CDR1 is LNHNV and CDR2 is YYDKDF (reference sequence). V was clipped by 1 base and J by 5 bases, with 8 bases between them. Here the CDR3 reads CATSRVGRTEAFF. CDR3 nucleotides: TGTGCCACCAGCAGAGTAGGCAGGACTGAAGCTTTCTTT.

The chain couples TRBV10-2 to TRBJ2-7, with a possible D match to TRBD1 (8 bases). Trimming stripped 7 bases from V and 5 bases from J, with 18 bases between. Germline CDR1 reads WSHSY; CDR2 reads SAAADI. This CDR3 region has 14 residues. The CDR3 sequence is CASIVDREGHEQYF. The CDR3 DNA reads TGCGCCAGCATCGTGGACAGGGAGGGCCACGAGCAGTACTTC.